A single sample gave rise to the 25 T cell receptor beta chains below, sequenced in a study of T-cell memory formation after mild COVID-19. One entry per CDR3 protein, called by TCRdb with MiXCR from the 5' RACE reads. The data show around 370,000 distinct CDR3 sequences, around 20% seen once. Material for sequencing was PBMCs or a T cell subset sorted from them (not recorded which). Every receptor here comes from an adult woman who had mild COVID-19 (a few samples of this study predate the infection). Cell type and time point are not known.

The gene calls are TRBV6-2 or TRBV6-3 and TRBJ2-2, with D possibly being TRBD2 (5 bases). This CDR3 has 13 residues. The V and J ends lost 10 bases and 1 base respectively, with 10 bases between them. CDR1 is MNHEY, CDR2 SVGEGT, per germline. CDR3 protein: CAIPGMNTGELFF. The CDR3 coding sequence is TGTGCCATCCCCGGGATGAACACCGGGGAGCTGTTTTTT.

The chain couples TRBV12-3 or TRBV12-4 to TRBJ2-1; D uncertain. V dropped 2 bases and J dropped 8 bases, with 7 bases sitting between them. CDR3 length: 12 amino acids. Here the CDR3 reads CASSLFGDEQFF. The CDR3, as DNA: TGTGCCAGCAGTTTATTCGGCGATGAGCAGTTCTTC.

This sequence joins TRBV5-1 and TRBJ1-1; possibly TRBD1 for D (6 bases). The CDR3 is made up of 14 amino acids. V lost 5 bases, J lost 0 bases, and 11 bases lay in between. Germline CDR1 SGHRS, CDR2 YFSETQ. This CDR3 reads CASRRAGVNTEAFF. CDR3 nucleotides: TGCGCCAGCAGAAGGGCAGGGGTGAACACTGAAGCTTTCTTT.

The CDR3 DNA reads TGTGCCAGCACCACCGGGACTAGCGGGATCGGGCAGTACTTC. Its protein product is CASTTGTSGIGQYF. The J gene is TRBJ2-7, the V gene TRBV7-6, with TRBD2 matching over 13 bases. Per the germline V gene, CDR1 is SGHVS and CDR2 is FNYEAQ. This CDR3 is 14 amino acids long. V lost 7 bases, J lost 9 bases, and 9 bases stayed unmatched.

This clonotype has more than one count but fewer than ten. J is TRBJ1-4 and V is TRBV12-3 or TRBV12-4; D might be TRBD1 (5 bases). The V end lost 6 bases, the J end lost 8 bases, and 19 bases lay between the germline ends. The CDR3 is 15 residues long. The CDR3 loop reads CASSSPASWGEKLFF. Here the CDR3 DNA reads TGTGCCAGCAGCTCCCCGGCAAGCTGGGGGGAAAAACTGTTTTTT.

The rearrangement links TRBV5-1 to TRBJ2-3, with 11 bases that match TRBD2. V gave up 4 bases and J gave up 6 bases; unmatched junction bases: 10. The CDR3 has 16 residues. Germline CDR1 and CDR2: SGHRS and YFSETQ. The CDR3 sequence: CASSAALAGARDTQYF. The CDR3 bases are TGCGCCAGCAGCGCCGCACTAGCGGGGGCTCGTGATACGCAGTATTTT.

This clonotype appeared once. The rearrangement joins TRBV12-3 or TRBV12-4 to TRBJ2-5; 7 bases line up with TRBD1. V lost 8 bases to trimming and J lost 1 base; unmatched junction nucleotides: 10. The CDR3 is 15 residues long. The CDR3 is CASRGARGPQETQYF. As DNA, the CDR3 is TGTGCCAGCCGGGGAGCGAGGGGGCCCCAAGAGACCCAGTACTTC.

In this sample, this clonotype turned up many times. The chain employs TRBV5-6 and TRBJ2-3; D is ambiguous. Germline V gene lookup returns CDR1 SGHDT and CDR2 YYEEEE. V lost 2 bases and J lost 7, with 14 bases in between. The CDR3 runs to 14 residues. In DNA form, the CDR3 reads TGTGCCAGCAGCTTCCCTGGGGATCTTTATACGCAGTATTTT. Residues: CASSFPGDLYTQYF.

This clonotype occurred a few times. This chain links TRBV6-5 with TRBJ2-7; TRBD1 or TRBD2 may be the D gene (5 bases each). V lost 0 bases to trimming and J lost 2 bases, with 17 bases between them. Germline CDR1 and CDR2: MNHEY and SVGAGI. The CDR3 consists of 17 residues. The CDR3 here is CASSYSLLGQGAYEQYF. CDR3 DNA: TGTGCCAGCAGTTACTCGCTATTAGGGCAGGGAGCCTACGAGCAGTACTTC.

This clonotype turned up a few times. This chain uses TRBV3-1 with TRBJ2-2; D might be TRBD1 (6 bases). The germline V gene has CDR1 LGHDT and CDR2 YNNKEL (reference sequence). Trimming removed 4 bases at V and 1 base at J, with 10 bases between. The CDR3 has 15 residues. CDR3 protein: CASSPQGLNTGELFF. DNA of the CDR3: TGTGCCAGCAGCCCCCAGGGGTTGAACACCGGGGAGCTGTTTTTT.

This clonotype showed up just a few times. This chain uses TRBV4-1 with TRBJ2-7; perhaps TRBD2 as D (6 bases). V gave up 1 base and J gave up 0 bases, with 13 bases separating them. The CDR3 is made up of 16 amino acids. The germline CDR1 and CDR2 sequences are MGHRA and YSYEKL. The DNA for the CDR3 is TGCGCCAGCAGCCAAGTTTCCAGAGCGGGCTCCTACGAGCAGTACTTC. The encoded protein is CASSQVSRAGSYEQYF.

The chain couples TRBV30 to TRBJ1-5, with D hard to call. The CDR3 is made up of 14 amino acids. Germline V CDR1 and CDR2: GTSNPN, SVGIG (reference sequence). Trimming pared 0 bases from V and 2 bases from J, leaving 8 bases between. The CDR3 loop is CAWSVLQRNQPQHF. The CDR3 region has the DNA TGTGCCTGGAGTGTCCTACAGCGCAATCAGCCCCAGCATTTT. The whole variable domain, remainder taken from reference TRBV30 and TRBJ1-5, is SQTIHQWPATLVQPVGSPLSLECTVEGTSNPNLYWYRQAAGRGLQLLFYSVGIGQISSEVPQNLSASRPQDRQFILSSKKLLLSDSGFYLCAWSVLQRNQPQHFGDGTRLSIL.

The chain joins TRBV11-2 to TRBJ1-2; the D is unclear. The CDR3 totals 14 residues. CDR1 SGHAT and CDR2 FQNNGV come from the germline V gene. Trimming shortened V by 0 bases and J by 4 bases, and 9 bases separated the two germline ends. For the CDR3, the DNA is TGTGCCAGCAGCTTAGATCTGGGGTTCTATGGCTACACCTTC. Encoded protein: CASSLDLGFYGYTF. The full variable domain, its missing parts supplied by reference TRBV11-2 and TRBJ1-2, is EAGVAQSPRYKIIEKRQSVAFWCNPISGHATLYWYQQILGQGPKLLIQFQNNGVVDDSQLPKDRFSAERLKGVDSTLKIQPAKLEDSAVYLCASSLDLGFYGYTFGSGTRLTVV.

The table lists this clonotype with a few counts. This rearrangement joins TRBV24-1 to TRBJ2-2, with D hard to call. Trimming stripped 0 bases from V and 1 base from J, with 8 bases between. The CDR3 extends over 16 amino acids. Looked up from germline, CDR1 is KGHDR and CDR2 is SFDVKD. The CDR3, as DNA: TGTGCCACCAGTGATTTGGGCGGAGAGAACACCGGGGAGCTGTTTTTT. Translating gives CATSDLGGENTGELFF.

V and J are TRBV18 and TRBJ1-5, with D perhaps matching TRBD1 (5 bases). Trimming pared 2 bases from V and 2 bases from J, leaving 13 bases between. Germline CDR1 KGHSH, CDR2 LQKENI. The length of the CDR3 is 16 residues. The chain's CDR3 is CASSPGAQEGNQPQHF. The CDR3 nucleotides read TGTGCCAGCTCACCAGGGGCCCAAGAAGGCAATCAGCCCCAGCATTTT.

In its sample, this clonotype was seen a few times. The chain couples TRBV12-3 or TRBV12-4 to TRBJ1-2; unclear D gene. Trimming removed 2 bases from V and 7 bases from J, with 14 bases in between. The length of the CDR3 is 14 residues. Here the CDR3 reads CASSLPPGWSGYTF. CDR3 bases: TGTGCCAGCAGTTTACCCCCGGGATGGAGTGGCTACACCTTC.

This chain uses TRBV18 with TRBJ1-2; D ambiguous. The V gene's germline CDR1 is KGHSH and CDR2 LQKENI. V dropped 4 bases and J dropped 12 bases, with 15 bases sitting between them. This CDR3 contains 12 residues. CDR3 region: CASSQTKLSNTF. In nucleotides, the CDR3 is TGTGCCAGCTCACAAACAAAGCTGTCCAACACCTTC. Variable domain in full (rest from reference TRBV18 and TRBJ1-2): NAGVMQNPRHLVRRRGQEARLRCSPMKGHSHVYWYRQLPEEGLKFMVYLQKENIIDESGMPKERFSAEFPKEGPSILRIQQVVRGDSAAYFCASSQTKLSNTFGSGTRLTVV.

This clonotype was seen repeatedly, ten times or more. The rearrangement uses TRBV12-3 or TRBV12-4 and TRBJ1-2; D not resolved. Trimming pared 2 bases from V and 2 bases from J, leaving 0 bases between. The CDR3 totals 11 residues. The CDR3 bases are TGTGCCAGCAGTTTAAACTATGGCTACACCTTC. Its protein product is CASSLNYGYTF.

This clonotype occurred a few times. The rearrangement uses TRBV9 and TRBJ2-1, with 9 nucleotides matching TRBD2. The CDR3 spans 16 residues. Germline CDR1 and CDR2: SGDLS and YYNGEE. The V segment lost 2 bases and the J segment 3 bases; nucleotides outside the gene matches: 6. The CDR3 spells CASSVSAGGDYNEQFF. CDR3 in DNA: TGTGCCAGCAGCGTCTCAGCGGGGGGAGACTACAATGAGCAGTTCTTC.

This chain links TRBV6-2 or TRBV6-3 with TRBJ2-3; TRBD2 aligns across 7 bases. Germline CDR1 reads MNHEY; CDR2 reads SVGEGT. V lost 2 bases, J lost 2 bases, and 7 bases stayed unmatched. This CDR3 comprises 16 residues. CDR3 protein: CASSYIRGRATDTQYF. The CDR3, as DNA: TGTGCCAGCAGTTACATACGCGGGAGAGCCACAGATACGCAGTATTTT.

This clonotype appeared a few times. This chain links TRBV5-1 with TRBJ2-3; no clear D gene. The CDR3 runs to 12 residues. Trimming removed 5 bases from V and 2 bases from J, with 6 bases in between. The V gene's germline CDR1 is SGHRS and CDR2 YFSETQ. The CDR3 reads CASRGYTDTQYF. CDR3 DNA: TGCGCCAGCAGGGGATACACAGATACGCAGTATTTT.

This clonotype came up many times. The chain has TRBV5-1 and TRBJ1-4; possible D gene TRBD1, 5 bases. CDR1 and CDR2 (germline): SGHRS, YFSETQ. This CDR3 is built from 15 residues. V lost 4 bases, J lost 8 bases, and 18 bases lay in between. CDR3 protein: CASSMTVPRGEKLFF. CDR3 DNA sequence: TGCGCCAGCAGCATGACAGTCCCCCGGGGCGAAAAACTGTTTTTT.

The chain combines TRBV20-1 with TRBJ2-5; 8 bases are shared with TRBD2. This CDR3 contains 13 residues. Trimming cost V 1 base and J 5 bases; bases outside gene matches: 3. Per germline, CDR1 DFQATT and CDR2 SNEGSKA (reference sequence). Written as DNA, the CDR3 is TGCAGTGCTAGAGTAGCGGGGTGGGAGACCCAGTACTTC. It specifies CSARVAGWETQYF.

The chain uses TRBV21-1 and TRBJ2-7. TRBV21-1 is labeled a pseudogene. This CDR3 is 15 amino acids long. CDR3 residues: CASSKFHSLTYEQYF. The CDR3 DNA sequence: TGTGCCAGCAGCAAATTTCACAGCCTAACCTACGAGCAGTACTTC.

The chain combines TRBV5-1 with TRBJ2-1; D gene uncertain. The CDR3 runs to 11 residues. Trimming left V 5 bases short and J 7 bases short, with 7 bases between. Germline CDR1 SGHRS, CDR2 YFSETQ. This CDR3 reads CASSVHNEQFF. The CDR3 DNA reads TGCGCCAGCAGTGTACATAATGAGCAGTTCTTC.